A selection of T cell receptor beta chains follows, all from one sample in a study of T-cell reconstitution after alpha-beta-depleted transplantation in children. TCRdb fed the PCR reads into MiXCR, producing one record per CDR3 protein. The repertoire holds 260,000 or so distinct CDR3 sequences, approximately 12% seen once, with around 2.8% in the top ten. The sample consisted of PBMCs from the stem cell graft donor, taken from the stem cell graft. All receptors derive from a human donor who donated a stem cell graft to a child with acute lymphoblastic leukemia. Both conserved end residues are part of each CDR3. Each record gives: V gene, D gene, J gene, clone size, CDR3 protein, CDR3 DNA. The D gene is left open where the match is weak. The listing skips clone size in some rows; elsewhere it reads once, few, many or a size class.

TRBV29-1	TRBD2	TRBJ2-1	many	CSGDWGPGLAAYNEQFF	TGCAGCGGTGATTGGGGCCCGGGACTAGCGGCTTACAATGAGCAGTTCTTC
TRBV5-1	NA	TRBJ2-2	many	CASSLGFGTGASGELFF	TGCGCCAGCAGCTTGGGGTTCGGGACCGGAGCCTCCGGGGAGCTGTTTTTT
TRBV9	NA	TRBJ2-7	many	CASSVDGRSEQYF	TGTGCCAGCAGCGTGGACGGGCGGTCCGAGCAGTACTTC
TRBV4-3	TRBD2	TRBJ2-7	many	CASSEGLAGSYEQYF	TGCGCCAGCAGCGAGGGACTAGCGGGCTCCTACGAGCAGTACTTC
TRBV7-2	NA	TRBJ2-7	many	CASSSSGTTYEQYF	TGTGCCAGCAGCTCATCCGGGACCACCTACGAGCAGTACTTC
TRBV7-9	NA	TRBJ2-7	NA	CASILVGYEQYF	TGTGCCAGCATCTTAGTCGGTTACGAGCAGTACTTC
TRBV28	NA	TRBJ2-7	many	CASRTKAPGAEQYF	TGTGCCAGCCGAACCAAAGCCCCAGGCGCCGAGCAGTACTTC
TRBV2	NA	TRBJ1-1	NA	CASSETRTNTEAFF	TGTGCCAGCAGTGAAACACGCACGAACACTGAAGCTTTCTTT
TRBV27	NA	TRBJ2-7	many	CASSLGGGGLFYEQYF	TGTGCCAGCAGTTTGGGAGGGGGGGGCCTATTCTACGAGCAGTACTTC
TRBV2	NA	TRBJ2-2	many	CASSEGRVDTGELFF	TGTGCCAGCAGTGAAGGAAGGGTGGACACCGGGGAGCTGTTTTTT
TRBV4-3	NA	TRBJ2-7	many	CASSQALGAYEQYF	TGCGCCAGCAGCCAAGCATTAGGTGCCTACGAGCAGTACTTC
TRBV5-1	NA	TRBJ2-2	few	CASSSGRSGGELFF	TGCGCCAGCAGCTCGGGCCGATCAGGCGGGGAGCTGTTTTTT
TRBV5-1	TRBD1	TRBJ2-5	many	CASSSGTGDETQYF	TGCGCCAGCAGCTCCGGGACAGGGGACGAGACCCAGTACTTC
TRBV5-1	TRBD2	TRBJ2-3	many	CASSLGLAAGTDTQYF	TGCGCCAGCAGCTTGGGACTAGCGGCGGGCACAGATACGCAGTATTTT
TRBV19	NA	TRBJ1-1	NA	CASGQNTEAFF	TGTGCCAGCGGACAGAACACTGAAGCTTTCTTT
TRBV28	NA	TRBJ1-1	many	CASSLTGRLWSTEAFF	TGTGCCAGCAGTTTGACAGGTCGGCTGTGGAGTACTGAAGCTTTCTTT
TRBV4-3	TRBD1	TRBJ1-1	many	CASSQLGFDRGIWTEAFF	TGCGCCAGCAGCCAATTGGGCTTTGACAGGGGTATTTGGACTGAAGCTTTCTTT
TRBV6-5	TRBD2	TRBJ2-2	many	CASGLATNTGELFF	TGTGCCAGCGGACTAGCGACGAACACCGGGGAGCTGTTTTTT
TRBV3-1	TRBD2	TRBJ2-7	NA	CASSQTSGTYEQYF	TGTGCCAGCAGCCAGACTAGCGGAACCTACGAGCAGTACTTC
TRBV29-1	NA	TRBJ2-3	many	CSVEGKATDTQYF	TGCAGCGTTGAAGGGAAGGCCACAGATACGCAGTATTTT
TRBV6-2/TRBV6-3	NA	TRBJ2-1	many	CASSYLTGPNVDEQFF	TGTGCCAGCAGCTATCTGACCGGACCCAATGTGGATGAGCAGTTCTTC
TRBV9	NA	TRBJ2-5	many	CASSVVGRPVETQYF	TGTGCCAGCAGCGTAGTCGGCAGGCCGGTGGAGACCCAGTACTTC